These 6 T cell receptor beta chains share one sample of origin, sequenced in a study of T-cell reconstitution after alpha-beta-depleted transplantation in children. During its preparation, the TCRbeta library received unique molecular identifiers. One entry per CDR3 protein results from TCRdb running MiXCR on the PCR reads. Of about 500,000 distinct CDR3 sequences listed, 30% to 35% are singletons. The input for sequencing was PBMCs from the stem cell graft donor, taken from the stem cell graft. The receptors derive from a human donor who donated a stem cell graft to a child with aplastic anemia.

The V gene is TRBV29-1, the J gene TRBJ1-5; D unresolved. Germline CDR1 reads SQVTM; CDR2 reads ANQGSEA. The V end was cut by 4 bases, the J end by 2 bases, with 9 bases between. This CDR3 region has 13 residues. The CDR3 here is CSVGTVGNQPQHF. CDR3 sequence (DNA): TGCAGCGTTGGCACCGTTGGCAATCAGCCCCAGCATTTT.

The genes are TRBV29-1 and TRBJ2-3, with D possibly TRBD2 on 5 matching bases. Trimming stripped 3 bases from V and 2 bases from J, with 12 bases between. The V gene's germline CDR1 is SQVTM and CDR2 ANQGSEA. This CDR3 is 14 amino acids long. This CDR3 is CSVDEGRHTDTQYF. The CDR3 coding sequence is TGCAGCGTTGACGAGGGCAGACACACAGATACGCAGTATTTT.

The chain combines TRBV3-1 with TRBJ2-2; unclear D gene. Germline V gives CDR1 LGHDT, CDR2 YNNKEL (reference sequence). Trimming removed 0 bases at V and 13 bases at J, with 9 bases between. The CDR3 consists of 12 residues. This chain's CDR3 is CASSQEGWRLFF. The CDR3, as DNA: TGTGCCAGCAGCCAAGAAGGATGGAGGCTGTTTTTT.

The genes are TRBV20-1 and TRBJ1-5; D unresolved. The germline V gene encodes CDR1 DFQATT and CDR2 SNEGSKA (reference sequence). This CDR3 comprises 13 residues. Trimming pared 4 bases from V and 4 bases from J, leaving 11 bases between. Here the CDR3 reads CSAKSTANQPQHF. In nucleotides, the CDR3 is TGCAGTGCTAAAAGTACGGCTAATCAGCCCCAGCATTTT.

This chain uses TRBV12-3 or TRBV12-4 with TRBJ1-6, with D unclear. The CDR3 consists of 14 residues. V shed 3 bases and J shed 8 bases, with 11 bases lying between them. CDR3 in DNA: TGTGCCAGCAGTTTGGAAGGTTGGGATTCACCCCTCCACTTT. It encodes CASSLEGWDSPLHF.

The chain has TRBV4-2 and TRBJ2-1, with TRBD1 matching 9 bases. The CDR3 totals 15 residues. CDR1 and CDR2 (germline): LGHNA, YNFKEQ. V lost 1 base, J lost 6 bases, and 4 bases stayed unmatched. This CDR3 reads CASSQVPTGGNEQFF. CDR3 bases: TGTGCCAGCAGCCAAGTCCCGACAGGGGGCAATGAGCAGTTCTTC.